A selection of T cell receptor beta chains follows, all from one sample in a study of cytomegalovirus exposure and HLA in healthy donors. Only in-frame clones appear in the TCRdb table, and some are missing; sequencing was by immunoSEQ multiplex PCR. The data show fewer than 150,000 clones, with approximately 83% seen just once and around 3.2% held by the top ten. Sequencing was carried out using PBMCs. The source of these receptors is a man aged 40-50 years in good health and CMV-seronegative. Each CDR3 is given with its conserved first and last residue. A D gene is named only where the DNA matches it firmly. The size field is filled for only some rows; it gives once, few, many or a size class.

>TRBV4-3|NA|TRBJ2-7|16|NA
TGCGCCAGCAGCCAAGATTTAGGCTCGGCGGCAGCCGAGCAGTACTTC
CASSQDLGSAAAEQYF
>TRBV7-9|NA|TRBJ1-3|15|NA
TGTGCCAGCAGCTTAGCCCGCAGCGGTGGAAACACCATATATTTT
CASSLARSGGNTIYF
>TRBV18|NA|TRBJ1-1|13|TRBD1
TGTGCCAGCTCACTGAGGACAGGGGACGAAGCTTTCTTT
CASSLRTGDEAFF
>TRBV2|NA|TRBJ2-6|18|NA
TGTGCCAGCAGTGCAGGGACACTGAGTAAGACTGGGGCCAACGTCCTGACTTTC
CASSAGTLSKTGANVLTF
>TRBV4-2|few|TRBJ2-7|15|TRBD2
TGTGCCAGCAGCCAAGAAATTAGCGGGAGCTACGAGCAGTACTTC
CASSQEISGSYEQYF
>TRBV4-2|NA|TRBJ2-1|14|TRBD2
TGTGCCAGCAGCCGGACTAGCGGCCTACCAGAGCAGTTCTTC
CASSRTSGLPEQFF
>TRBV27|NA|TRBJ2-3|11|NA
TGTGCCAGCAGCCATACAGATACGCAGTATTTT
CASSHTDTQYF
>TRBV7-3|few|TRBJ1-6|15|TRBD1
TGTGCCAGCAGCTTTAATCCAGGGGGTAATTCACCCCTCCACTTT
CASSFNPGGNSPLHF
>TRBV11-2|NA|TRBJ2-7|18|NA
TGTGCCAGCAGCCCTACCAGTGTTAGGGGCCCATACGACTACGAGCAGTACTTC
CASSPTSVRGPYDYEQYF
>TRBV11-3|once|TRBJ1-3|14|NA
TGTGCCAGTCAATTGGGGCCGTCTGGAAACACCATATATTTT
CASQLGPSGNTIYF
>TRBV13|NA|TRBJ1-1|14|NA
TGTGCCAGCAAACTTCAGCTTCGCCCGGAGGAAGCTTTCTTT
CASKLQLRPEEAFF